This record covers a single T cell receptor beta chain. Its antigen is unknown. CDR3 length equals 14 residues. Germline V lookup: CDR1 SGHNT, CDR2 YYREEE (reference sequence). The V end was cut by 0 bases, the J end by 0 bases, with 6 bases between. The data originate from a study of STAT3 mutations in large granular lymphocyte leukemia. The method was immunoSEQ multiplex PCR; TCRdb's version includes in-frame clones alone and lacks a portion of them. The table includes more than 9,500 clones, 85% detected once. Regarding the study as a whole: Clonal expansion was inferred from other time points because no sample existed at each clone's first appearance. At least one immunodominant TCR beta clonotype appeared in every T-cell large granular lymphocyte leukemia patient.

The origin of this receptor is an elderly man with T-cell large granular lymphocyte leukemia. Some clones in this sample may be carry-over from other donors' samples. The chain recombines TRBV5-4 with TRBJ1-1; D is ambiguous. Input material: peripheral blood mononuclear cells. Written as DNA, the CDR3 is TGTGCCAGCAGCTTGGAGCTGATGAACACTGAAGCTTTCTTT. It encodes CASSLELMNTEAFF.